This T cell receptor (beta chain) was sequenced in a study of blood T cell repertoires in COVID-19. As for the study in general: T cells, B-cell-depleted T cells, or PBMCs provided the cDNA or gDNA that served as material.

This clone appeared once. Germline-derived CDR1 and CDR2 are SGHVS and FQNEAQ. V was cut by 2 bases and J by 6 bases, with 8 bases left in between. This CDR3 is built from 13 residues. Profiled with immunoSEQ multiplex PCR; TCRdb holds only in-frame clones, not every one. The table includes over 150,000 clones, about 86% detected once. Enrollees, about 18 to 90 years old, lived in 25 or so US areas. Cohort 3 recovery required two negative PCRs, clearance, or symptom resolution. The sequence was obtained from a man between 45 and 60 years old who had recovered from COVID-19. The chain carries TRBV7-8 and TRBJ1-5, with D possibly TRBD1 on 5 matching bases. The sequenced sample was PBMCs or T cells enriched from blood (not recorded which). CDR3 DNA: TGTGCCAGCAGCTTACAGGGAAGTCAGCCCCAGCATTTT. Translated, it gives CASSLQGSQPQHF.